Included here is one T cell receptor beta chain sequence, with context. The data stem from a study of blood T cell repertoires in COVID-19. At the level of the study: Italy, Spain and the United States were the sources of the convalescent and acute COVID-19 samples. T cells, B-cell-depleted T cells, or PBMCs provided the cDNA or gDNA that served as material.

The CDR3 is 16 residues long. Germline-derived CDR1 and CDR2 are SGHVS and FQNEAQ. The V end was cut by 3 bases, the J end by 1 base, with 15 bases between. Original analysis: Amplified reference gene primers provided the basis for estimating nucleated cell counts. Clones were read by immunoSEQ multiplex PCR, and TCRdb kept only the in-frame ones, dropping some. That table gives V, J and clone size, and the DNA gave D and trimming. This table holds 95,000 to 100,000 clones, about 90% found once. This TCR was recovered from a woman aged 25 to 45 with acute or convalescent COVID-19. This chain links TRBV7-8 with TRBJ1-1; a possible D gene is TRBD1 (6 bases). The sequenced sample was peripheral blood. The CDR3 DNA reads as TGTGCCAGCAGCTTTGGGAGGGGGGAGGAGAACACTGAAGCTTTCTTT. Translation gives CASSFGRGEENTEAFF. Together with reference TRBV7-8 and TRBJ1-1, the CDR3 gives the full variable domain: GAGVSQSPRYKVAKRGQDVALRCDPISGHVSLFWYQQALGQGPEFLTYFQNEAQLDKSGLPSDRFFAERPEGSVSTLKIQRTQQEDSAVYLCASSFGRGEENTEAFFGQGTRLTVV.